Listed here is a single T cell receptor beta chain. The target antigen is unknown. Documented time point: 2015-2016 season, pre-vaccination. Sorted blood CD4 subsets were sequenced before and after adults received seasonal inactivated influenza vaccine. Non-naive CD4+CXCR5+PD-1+ cTfh were sorted into ICOS+CD38+ and ICOS-CD38- fractions. Sequencing used immunoSEQ multiplex PCR; TCRdb keeps in-frame clones, though not all of them. The sample lists about 12,000 clones, about 80% seen once, with about 3.7% in the top ten. The sample belongs to a study of follicular helper T cells after annual influenza vaccination. General observations from the study: Recurrent ICOS+CD38+ cTfh clonotypes included tetramer and AIM influenza-specific ones.

Trimming cost V 3 bases and J 9 bases; bases outside gene matches: 10. This CDR3 comprises 14 residues. Germline CDR1 is SGHAT and CDR2 is FQNNGV. The receptor was derived from an adult who received the influenza vaccine. The chain joins TRBV11-2 to TRBJ2-5; 7 bases are shared with TRBD2. The source was CXCR5+ CD38- circulating T follicular helper cells from blood, collected on the day of influenza vaccination. Subset specified: circulating Tfh, non-naive CD4+CXCR5+PD-1+ (ICOS+CD38+ or ICOS-CD38-). Written as DNA, the CDR3 is TGTGCCAGCAGCTTGGGAGGGCCCACCTCGGCCCAGTACTTC. Amino acids: CASSLGGPTSAQYF.